The clone carrying this TCR beta chain has just a few counts. The repertoire was sequenced with immunoSEQ multiplex PCR; TCRdb's copy has only in-frame clones and lacks some. The data hold thousands of clones, with approximately 51% observed a single time. This entry is derived from a study of immune evolution from preneoplasia to lung adenocarcinoma. Histologic diagnosis was independently verified by two lung pathologists. V was trimmed by 7 bases and J by 0 bases, leaving 10 bases between them. The CDR3 extends over 14 amino acids. Germline V gene sequence: CDR1 MNHEY, CDR2 SVGAGI. This chain uses TRBV6-5 with TRBJ1-3; TRBD1 might be the D (5 bases). This receptor was identified in a person aged 45 to 59 with lung adenocarcinoma. The sequenced sample consisted of FFPE normal lung tissue adjacent to the tumor. The CDR3 nucleotides are TGTGCCAGCACGGGGGGTTTCTCTGGAAACACCATATATTTT. It specifies CASTGGFSGNTIYF.